These T cell receptor beta chains were read from a single sample in a study of T cell clones after liver transplantation. Method: immunoSEQ multiplex PCR; TCRdb's copy keeps in-frame clones and lacks some. The data hold under 55,000 clones, with approximately 87% observed a single time. Sequenced here: CD8+ T cells from blood, sampled 12 months after liver transplant. Every receptor here comes from a human patient who received a liver transplant. Some of these T cells may belong to the graft donor. Both conserved end residues are part of each CDR3. Fields, in order: clone size, V gene, D gene, J gene, CDR3 protein, CDR3 DNA. D genes are given only for firm matches. Size is omitted from some rows. Given values are once, few, many or a class for expanded clones.

few,TRBV27,-,TRBJ1-2,CASRDGTDYGYTF,TGTGCCAGCAGAGATGGGACGGATTATGGCTACACCTTC
-,TRBV5-4,TRBD2,TRBJ2-1,CASSLKGLAGGEQFF,TGTGCCAGCAGCTTGAAGGGACTAGCGGGAGGGGAGCAGTTCTTC
once,TRBV7-9,-,TRBJ2-1,CASSAPFGNEQFF,TGTGCCAGCAGCGCCCCTTTTGGCAATGAGCAGTTCTTC
-,TRBV6-5,-,TRBJ1-2,CASYGTITNYGYTF,TGTGCCAGCTATGGAACAATTACTAACTATGGCTACACCTTC
-,TRBV4-1,-,TRBJ1-1,CASSQGRGGGTEAFF,TGCGCCAGCAGCCAAGGGAGGGGAGGGGGCACTGAAGCTTTCTTT
-,TRBV7-6,-,TRBJ1-1,CASSVGQGEAFF,TGTGCCAGCAGCGTGGGCCAGGGAGAAGCTTTCTTT
-,TRBV7-8,-,TRBJ1-1,CASSRRGPTEAFF,TGTGCCAGCAGCCGACGTGGGCCTACTGAAGCTTTCTTT
once,TRBV28,-,TRBJ2-7,CASSFTAGDYEQYF,TGTGCCAGCAGTTTTACGGCAGGGGACTACGAGCAGTACTTC
-,TRBV19,-,TRBJ1-5,CASSIVFVVSNQPQHF,TGTGCCAGTAGTATCGTCTTCGTTGTTAGCAATCAGCCCCAGCATTTT
-,TRBV7-9,TRBD1,TRBJ1-5,CASSSTGPGNQPQHF,TGTGCCAGCAGCTCGACAGGGCCGGGCAATCAGCCCCAGCATTTT
-,TRBV27,TRBD1,TRBJ1-5,CASSLGTGAAGSNQPQHF,TGTGCCAGCAGTTTAGGGACAGGGGCCGCGGGTAGCAATCAGCCCCAGCATTTT
once,TRBV27,-,TRBJ2-2,CASSLGRGTGELFF,TGTGCCAGCAGTTTAGGGCGGGGCACCGGGGAGCTGTTTTTT
-,TRBV6-5,-,TRBJ2-5,CASSIAQGREETQYF,TGTGCCAGCAGCATAGCACAGGGCAGGGAGGAGACCCAGTACTTC
-,TRBV5-7,-,TRBJ2-7,CASSLGLYEQYF,TGTGCCAGCAGCTTAGGCCTCTACGAGCAGTACTTC
-,TRBV28,TRBD2,TRBJ2-1,CASSRDLGTGRGEQFF,TGTGCCAGCAGCAGAGACCTTGGGACGGGGAGGGGTGAGCAGTTCTTC
-,TRBV7-9,-,TRBJ1-1,CASSLDSPYRVMNTEAFF,TGTGCCAGCAGCTTAGATTCGCCGTACAGGGTGATGAACACTGAAGCTTTCTTT
-,TRBV27,TRBD2,TRBJ2-7,CASSWGGVGEQYF,TGTGCCAGCAGTTGGGGGGGGGTGGGAGAGCAGTACTTC
-,TRBV7-9,-,TRBJ1-1,CASSLRLGRNTEAFF,TGTGCCAGCAGCTTAAGGTTAGGGAGGAACACTGAAGCTTTCTTT
-,TRBV27,-,TRBJ2-2,CASSSQGPGELFF,TGTGCCAGCAGTTCGCAGGGACCCGGGGAGCTGTTTTTT
few,TRBV4-1,TRBD2,TRBJ2-7,CASSQSGLDSYEQYF,TGCGCCAGCAGCCAGAGCGGACTAGATTCCTACGAGCAGTACTTC
-,TRBV7-2,TRBD2,TRBJ2-7,CASSVGLAGGYEQYF,TGTGCCAGCAGCGTGGGACTAGCGGGAGGCTACGAGCAGTACTTC
-,TRBV27,-,TRBJ2-1,CASILSGSAYNEQFF,TGTGCCAGCATCCTGAGCGGTTCCGCTTACAATGAGCAGTTCTTC
-,TRBV19,TRBD1,TRBJ1-5,CASSPGTVTNQPQHF,TGTGCCAGTAGCCCGGGGACAGTAACGAACCAGCCCCAGCATTTT
few,TRBV27,-,TRBJ1-3,CASSETAFSGNTIYF,TGTGCCAGCAGTGAGACAGCTTTCTCTGGAAACACCATATATTTT
-,TRBV13,-,TRBJ2-3,CASSLGGLLTDTQYF,TGTGCCAGCAGCTTAGGGGGACTCCTCACAGATACGCAGTATTTT
-,TRBV27,-,TRBJ2-7,CASSGVYREQYF,TGTGCCAGCAGTGGAGTCTATCGCGAGCAGTACTTC
-,TRBV6-6,-,TRBJ1-1,CASTDPMNTEAFF,TGTGCCAGCACGGATCCTATGAACACTGAAGCTTTCTTT
-,TRBV10-1,-,TRBJ2-7,CASSESSLQGEQYF,TGCGCCAGCAGTGAGTCAAGCCTCCAGGGGGAGCAGTACTTC
few,TRBV6-6,-,TRBJ2-2,CASSYQGELFF,TGTGCCAGCAGTTACCAAGGAGAGCTGTTTTTT
-,TRBV27,-,TRBJ1-5,CASSLSKLQGGRQPQHF,TGTGCCAGCAGTTTATCCAAACTACAGGGAGGCCGACAGCCCCAGCATTTT
-,TRBV6-5,-,TRBJ2-7,CASSPQGTRYEQYF,TGTGCCAGCAGTCCCCAGGGGACCCGCTACGAGCAGTACTTC
few,TRBV9,-,TRBJ2-7,CASSVGVLPTYEQYF,TGTGCCAGCAGCGTAGGAGTCCTCCCAACTTACGAGCAGTACTTC
-,TRBV27,TRBD1,TRBJ2-6,CASSSGQGAYGANVLTF,TGTGCCAGCAGTTCGGGACAGGGGGCATATGGGGCCAACGTCCTGACTTTC
-,TRBV28,-,TRBJ2-7,CASSMGPSYEQYF,TGTGCCAGCAGTATGGGACCCTCCTACGAGCAGTACTTC
-,TRBV28,-,TRBJ1-5,CASTLARTRGNQPQHF,TGTGCCAGCACCCTGGCGCGGACCCGCGGCAATCAGCCCCAGCATTTT
-,TRBV6-4,-,TRBJ2-3,CASSDSIRQSTDTQYF,TGTGCCAGCAGTGACTCGATAAGACAGTCCACAGATACGCAGTATTTT
-,TRBV15,-,TRBJ2-7,CATSRLDIPYEQYF,TGTGCCACCAGCAGACTGGACATCCCCTACGAGCAGTACTTC
-,TRBV6-1,TRBD2,TRBJ2-7,CASREWASGTYEQYF,TGTGCCAGCAGGGAATGGGCTAGCGGAACCTACGAGCAGTACTTC
-,TRBV15,-,TRBJ2-7,CATSRQRASHYEQYF,TGTGCCACCAGCAGGCAGCGGGCGTCTCACTACGAGCAGTACTTC
-,TRBV7-6,-,TRBJ1-5,CASSFRGGNQPQHF,TGTGCCAGCAGCTTCCGAGGGGGCAATCAGCCCCAGCATTTT
-,TRBV2,-,TRBJ2-5,CASIPRKGRTPEETQYF,TGTGCCAGCATACCCCGGAAGGGGAGGACACCTGAAGAGACCCAGTACTTC
few,TRBV30,-,TRBJ1-1,CAWSTSMNTEAFF,TGTGCCTGGAGTACCTCGATGAACACTGAAGCTTTCTTT
-,TRBV27,-,TRBJ2-2,CASSLSLAGELFF,TGTGCCAGCAGTTTATCGTTAGCCGGGGAGCTGTTTTTT
few,TRBV14,-,TRBJ2-7,CASSTRGRGSYEQYF,TGTGCCAGCAGTACCAGGGGACGAGGATCCTACGAGCAGTACTTC
-,TRBV4-1,-,TRBJ2-1,CASSGGGGEQFF,TGCGCCAGCAGCGGGGGGGGCGGTGAGCAGTTCTTC
-,TRBV27,-,TRBJ1-4,CASSQPGVKLFF,TGTGCCAGCAGTCAGCCTGGGGTAAAACTGTTTTTT
-,TRBV15,-,TRBJ2-5,CATSRDWGVETQYF,TGTGCCACCAGCAGAGATTGGGGAGTAGAGACCCAGTACTTC
-,TRBV19,-,TRBJ2-1,CASSITVVSYNEQFF,TGTGCCAGTAGTATTACTGTGGTATCCTACAATGAGCAGTTCTTC
-,TRBV28,-,TRBJ2-7,CASSFYQTSREGYEQYF,TGTGCCAGCAGTTTTTACCAAACTTCGAGAGAAGGCTACGAGCAGTACTTC
-,TRBV11-2,-,TRBJ2-7,CASSLLTSSYEQYF,TGTGCCAGCAGCCTGTTGACATCCTCCTACGAGCAGTACTTC
-,TRBV5-1,-,TRBJ1-4,CASSLEGGAGEKLFF,TGCGCCAGCAGCTTGGAGGGGGGTGCCGGTGAAAAACTGTTTTTT
-,TRBV6-5,-,TRBJ2-1,CASSYAATYNEQFF,TGTGCCAGCAGTTACGCGGCAACCTACAATGAGCAGTTCTTC
-,TRBV6-1,-,TRBJ2-6,CASSDNRASSSGANVLTF,TGTGCCAGCAGTGACAACCGGGCCTCATCCTCTGGGGCCAACGTCCTGACTTTC
-,TRBV19,TRBD2,TRBJ2-1,CASTAQAGGYNEQFF,TGTGCCAGTACCGCACAGGCGGGAGGGTACAATGAGCAGTTCTTC